The present TCR beta chain was sequenced within a study of blood T cell repertoires in COVID-19 (dated by TCRdb to about 2020). Regarding the complete study: Samples from collaborators originated in the United States, Italy and Spain and spanned both the acute and convalescent phases of COVID-19. A freely available public database, intended as a resource for researchers studying the immune response to SARS-CoV-2, is where the repertoires were released. Subjects who had been exposed to COVID-19, were actively infected with it, or had recovered from it provided the deeply sampled blood TCRbeta repertoires that made up the dataset. The prospective study material was composed of cDNA or gDNA derived from T cells, B-cell-depleted T cells, or PBMCs. A de-identified subject ID, COVID-19 status, age in years and sex were almost always included in the sample metadata. Samples were obtained from the ongoing ImmuneRACE study (first 160 participants) and from 1,254 subjects provided by 6 global collaborators. HLA class I and class II types, where available, came from metadata supplied by the sample provider rather than from assay-based typing. What the work shows at the level of the full study, not this receptor alone: Clinical and demographic metadata were provided uncurated, with the amount varying by source and participant.

Remarks on this clone: What antigen it recognizes has not been identified. No quality values exist for individual bases; no much larger clone is one base distant.

Trimming takes 5 bases from V and 0 bases from J, and the germline ends sit 11 bases apart. The CDR3 contains 15 residues, cysteine and phenylalanine counted. Solely the CDR3 DNA is kept, with 45 bases framed from the first base. CDR1 and CDR2, looked up from the germline V gene, are KGHSH and LQKENI. The immunoSEQ Assay, a bias-controlled multiplex PCR, was used to amplify TCRbeta CDR3 regions from genomic DNA. The original pipeline was this. Within the assay, amplification of reference gene primers was used to estimate how many nucleated cells each sample contained. Sequence reads were collapsed and filtered to measure the absolute abundance of every unique TCRbeta CDR3 rearrangement. For each sample, productive Simpson clonality was calculated as the square root of Simpson's diversity index across productive rearrangements. TCRdb mirrors the immuneACCESS table, restricted to in-frame sequences. Some clones are absent from its copies; in checked studies, under half trace to an unresolved V gene, and the reason for the others is unknown. Clone size and the V and J calls come from that table; the DNA yielded D and trimming. The sample yields some 330,000 clones; 83% were counted once. About 4.9% of the sample is in the top ten clones.

Participants in the prospective study were aged 18 to 89 years, lived in about two dozen United States geographic areas, and enrolled through a virtual design. To assign participants to cohorts, the prospective study relied on clinical history that participants themselves reported in a screening survey and a study questionnaire. Recovered participants in ImmuneRACE Cohort 3 were defined as having two consecutive negative NP/OP PCR tests, clearance from a healthcare professional, or resolution of symptoms. Each participant in the prospective study had whole blood, serum and a nasopharyngeal or oropharyngeal swab collected by mobile phlebotomists. Additional blood draws and questionnaires over an approximately two-month period could optionally be provided by prospective study participants. Before DNA extraction, prospective study blood samples were shipped either frozen or at room temperature.

Sequencing was performed on PBMCs or T cells enriched from blood (not recorded which). The V and J genes are TRBV18 and TRBJ1-5; there is no confident call for the D gene. The receptor was isolated from a woman in her 50s who had recovered from COVID-19. The sequenced DNA is TGTGCCAGCTCATTTTCCGGGAGTAGCAATCAGCCCCAGCATTTT. Translated, this gives CASSFSGSSNQPQHF.